This passage covers 18 T cell receptor beta chains from one sample sequenced in a study of blood T cell repertoires in COVID-19. TCRdb's copy holds only in-frame clones and misses some; the assay was immunoSEQ multiplex PCR. The data show roughly 200,000 clones, 88% seen once. Sequencing was done on a sample of peripheral blood. The receptors here all came from a man in his forties or fifties with COVID-19, enrolled during active disease.

The chain is built from TRBV4-2 and TRBJ1-5; 7 bases fit TRBD1. Germline loops: CDR1 LGHNA, CDR2 YNFKEQ. This CDR3 region has 16 residues. The V and J ends lost 6 bases and 6 bases, in that order; junction bases with no gene match: 14. CDR3 in amino acids: CASSPSMTGRGQPQHF. As DNA, the CDR3 is TGTGCCAGCAGTCCCTCCATGACAGGGAGAGGTCAGCCCCAGCATTTT.

The genes are TRBV11-2 and TRBJ2-5; D is unclear. V lost 1 base, J lost 2 bases, and 8 bases lay in between. The CDR3 runs to 14 residues. CDR1 SGHAT and CDR2 FQNNGV come from the germline V gene. This CDR3 reads CASSLGFQQETQYF. CDR3 nucleotide sequence: TGTGCCAGCAGCTTAGGTTTCCAGCAAGAGACCCAGTACTTC. Based on the CDR3 plus reference TRBV11-2 and TRBJ2-5, the full variable domain is EAGVAQSPRYKIIEKRQSVAFWCNPISGHATLYWYQQILGQGPKLLIQFQNNGVVDDSQLPKDRFSAERLKGVDSTLKIQPAKLEDSAVYLCASSLGFQQETQYFGPGTRLLVL.

The chain links TRBV19 to TRBJ2-2; 13 bases align to TRBD2. V trimming: 6 bases; J trimming: 0 bases; junction bases outside the gene matches: 10. Germline V lookup: CDR1 LNHDA, CDR2 SQIVND (reference sequence). This CDR3 is built from 19 residues. This chain's CDR3 is CASRTGLAGVNANTGELFF. CDR3 nucleotides: TGTGCCAGTAGGACTGGACTAGCGGGAGTGAACGCGAACACCGGGGAGCTGTTTTTT.

V usage is TRBV5-6 and J usage is TRBJ2-7; the match to TRBD1 covers 10 bases. Germline V gene data show CDR1 as SGHDT and CDR2 as YYEEEE. The CDR3 consists of 15 residues. Trimming at V came to 0 bases and at J to 3 bases, leaving 3 bases not matched to a gene. The CDR3 sequence: CASSLAGQGDYEQYF. The CDR3 DNA sequence: TGTGCCAGCAGCTTGGCCGGACAGGGGGACTACGAGCAGTACTTC.

The sample holds one count of this clone. The chain couples TRBV19 to TRBJ2-7; 7 bases match TRBD1. The CDR3 is 15 residues long. V lost 4 bases and J lost 3; bases outside the gene matches: 9. CDR1 is LNHDA and CDR2 is SQIVND in the germline V gene (reference sequence). The CDR3 bases are TGTGCCAGTAGTAGGGTTTCGGGACAGAACTACGAGCAGTACTTC. Translating it yields CASSRVSGQNYEQYF.

In this sample, this clone turned up once. The V gene is TRBV10-3, the J gene TRBJ2-7; 12 bases fit TRBD2. Germline V gene lookup returns CDR1 ENHRY and CDR2 SYGVKD. The CDR3 covers 14 residues. J gave up 7 bases and V 7 bases, and 8 bases lay outside the gene matches. CDR3 sequence (DNA): TGTGCCATCAAATCACTAGCGGGAGGAGTTGAGCAGTACTTC. Residues: CAIKSLAGGVEQYF.

This clone was counted once. The chain is built from TRBV3-1 (or the pseudogene TRBV3-2) and TRBJ2-6; 15 bases fit TRBD2. Germline lookup yields CDR1 LGHDT and CDR2 YNNKEL (reference sequence). CDR3 size: 19 residues. The ends lost 2 bases at V and 2 bases at J; junction bases unmatched: 4. The CDR3 DNA reads TGTGCCAGCAGCCAATCTGGACTAGCGGGAGGGGCTGGGGCCAACGTCCTGACTTTC. Translation gives CASSQSGLAGGAGANVLTF.

This clone appeared a few times. The chain couples TRBV12-3 or TRBV12-4 to TRBJ1-5; possibly TRBD1 for D (5 bases). V gave up 3 bases and J gave up 6 bases, with 9 bases separating them. The CDR3 runs to 13 residues. CDR3 in amino acids: CASSFRDSQPQHF. The CDR3 DNA follows: TGTGCCAGCAGTTTTAGGGACTCTCAGCCCCAGCATTTT.

This chain uses TRBV27 with TRBJ1-2; tentative D call: TRBD1 (5 bases). CDR3 size: 12 residues. Trimming left V 2 bases short and J 6 bases short, with 7 bases between. Germline loops: CDR1 MNHEY, CDR2 SMNVEV (reference sequence). In DNA form, the CDR3 reads TGTGCCAGCAGTTTAAAGGGGAATGGCTACACCTTC. This codes for CASSLKGNGYTF.

The rearrangement joins TRBV10-3 to TRBJ1-1, with D unclear. CDR1 is ENHRY and CDR2 is SYGVKD in the germline V gene. CDR3 length equals 13 residues. V dropped 7 bases and J dropped 7 bases, with 16 bases sitting between them. The CDR3 protein is CAITGMDGFEAFF. CDR3 in DNA: TGTGCCATCACCGGGATGGACGGCTTTGAAGCTTTCTTT.

This chain links TRBV6-5 with TRBJ1-6; weak D call: TRBD1 (5 bases). This CDR3 comprises 13 residues. The V end was cut by 5 bases, the J end by 12 bases, with 14 bases between. CDR1 is MNHEY, CDR2 SVGAGI, per germline. The CDR3 nucleotides read TGTGCCAGCAGTCCACGCCGGGACTTACCCCTCCACTTT. The encoded protein is CASSPRRDLPLHF.

The chain couples TRBV7-9 to TRBJ1-2; D remains unclear. Germline CDR1 reads SEHNR; CDR2 reads FQNEAQ (reference sequence). Trimming removed 5 bases at V and 8 bases at J, with 18 bases between. The CDR3 sequence is 14 residues long. CDR3 in amino acids: CASSPRVDVRGYTF. The CDR3 DNA reads TGTGCCAGCAGCCCTCGGGTGGATGTGCGGGGCTACACCTTC.

The chain combines TRBV5-1 with TRBJ2-1; D might be TRBD1 (6 bases). Germline V lookup: CDR1 SGHRS, CDR2 YFSETQ. The CDR3 loop spans 16 amino acids. Trimming left V 4 bases short and J 2 bases short, with 16 bases between. The CDR3 sequence: CASSATGTYTYNEQFF. The DNA of the CDR3 is TGCGCCAGCAGCGCGACCGGGACATACACCTACAATGAGCAGTTCTTC.

This chain connects TRBV29-1 to TRBJ2-5; 8 bases fit TRBD2. CDR1 and CDR2 (germline): SQVTM, ANQGSEA. Trimming removed 2 bases from V and 4 bases from J; junction bases left unmatched: 9. This CDR3 contains 15 residues. In DNA, the CDR3 is TGCAGCGTTGAAAGGTTGCGGGAGGCGTCAGAGACCCAGTACTTC. It yields the protein CSVERLREASETQYF.

The chain has TRBV6-5 and TRBJ2-3; TRBD2 agrees at 11 bases. Unmatched junction bases numbered 6, after V lost 5 bases and J lost 5 bases. The length of the CDR3 is 15 residues. Per the germline V gene, CDR1 is MNHEY and CDR2 is SVGAGI. CDR3 loop: CASSKLAGDLDTQYF. As DNA, the CDR3 is TGTGCCAGCAGTAAACTAGCGGGGGACCTAGATACGCAGTATTTT.

The chain carries TRBV18 and TRBJ1-3, with a tentative D call TRBD1 (5 bases). Trimming left V 1 base short and J 1 base short, with 11 bases between. From germline, CDR1 is KGHSH and CDR2 LQKENI. There are 16 residues in the CDR3. In DNA form, the CDR3 reads TGTGCCAGCTCACCACGGCGGGGGGGATCTGGAAACACCATATATTTT. It yields the protein CASSPRRGGSGNTIYF.

The chain carries TRBV28 and TRBJ2-2, with 7 bases matching TRBD2. The V gene end was trimmed by 6 bases and the J gene end by 3 bases; junction bases not matched to a gene: 4. The length of the CDR3 is 14 residues. From germline, CDR1 is MDHEN and CDR2 SYDVKM. CDR3 in amino acids: CASRRGDYTGELFF. The CDR3 DNA is TGTGCCAGCAGACGGGGGGACTACACCGGGGAGCTGTTTTTT.

The V call is TRBV19, the J call TRBJ1-5; 7 bases align to TRBD1. The ends lost 4 bases at V and 4 bases at J; junction bases unmatched: 4. The CDR3 has 14 amino acids. Germline lookup yields CDR1 LNHDA and CDR2 SQIVND (reference sequence). For the CDR3, the DNA is TGTGCCAGTAGTAATCAGGGGGTGAATCAGCCCCAGCATTTT. Translated: CASSNQGVNQPQHF.